This T cell receptor beta chain was profiled in a study of beta chain features in type 1 diabetes. The overall study: Patient and healthy donor groups were alike in age, gender and cell yields. Study-wide results and limits: Researchers report that Type 1 diabetes patients had moderately but significantly shorter TCRB CDR3s across all four CD4+ subsets. TCRB repertoires of naive, central memory and Treg cells appeared more similar among patients than among healthy donors.

Germline loops: CDR1 SGHRS, CDR2 YFSETQ. The V end was cut by 4 bases, the J end by 7 bases, with 14 bases between. The CDR3 totals 14 residues. Naive, central memory, regulatory and stem cell-like memory cells within the CD4+ compartment were sorted using CD45RO/CCR7/CD25/CD127/CD95/CD27. Expressed TCRB transcripts were sequenced because the isolated RNA had all been reverse transcribed beforehand. The data were produced by immunoSEQ multiplex PCR, yet TCRdb's version contains in-frame clones alone and is incomplete. The sample includes 300,000 to 400,000 clones, about 10% of them seen just once. This clone was observed a few times. Its cognate antigen is unknown.

The chain is built from TRBV5-1 and TRBJ1-4; D possibly corresponds to TRBD1 (5 bases). The TCR sequence derives from a man aged 25-45 years with type 1 diabetes. What was sequenced was central memory CD4+ T cells from blood. This CDR3 reads CASSPGPEAEKLFF. CDR3 DNA: TGCGCCAGCAGCCCGGGACCTGAGGCTGAAAAACTGTTTTTT.